A few counts support the clone carrying this T cell receptor (beta chain). The data are from a study of T-cell reconstitution after alpha-beta-depleted transplantation in children. Researchers prepared the TCRbeta library using unique molecular identifiers, the study reports. TCRdb reanalysed the PCR reads using MiXCR and keeps one entry per CDR3 protein. The sample lists some 500,000 distinct CDR3 sequences, 18% occurring once. Trimming took 7 bases from V and 2 from J, leaving 15 bases between them. CDR3 length equals 14 residues. CDR1 is MNHNS, CDR2 SASEGT, per germline. The material sequenced was PBMCs from the stem cell graft donor, taken from the stem cell graft. The source of this sequence is a human donor who donated a stem cell graft to a child with acute lymphoblastic leukemia. This chain joins TRBV6-1 and TRBJ2-7, with D possibly TRBD2 on 6 matching bases. CDR3: CASNQPSDTYEQYF. The CDR3 DNA follows: TGTGCCAGCAATCAACCTAGCGACACCTACGAGCAGTACTTC.